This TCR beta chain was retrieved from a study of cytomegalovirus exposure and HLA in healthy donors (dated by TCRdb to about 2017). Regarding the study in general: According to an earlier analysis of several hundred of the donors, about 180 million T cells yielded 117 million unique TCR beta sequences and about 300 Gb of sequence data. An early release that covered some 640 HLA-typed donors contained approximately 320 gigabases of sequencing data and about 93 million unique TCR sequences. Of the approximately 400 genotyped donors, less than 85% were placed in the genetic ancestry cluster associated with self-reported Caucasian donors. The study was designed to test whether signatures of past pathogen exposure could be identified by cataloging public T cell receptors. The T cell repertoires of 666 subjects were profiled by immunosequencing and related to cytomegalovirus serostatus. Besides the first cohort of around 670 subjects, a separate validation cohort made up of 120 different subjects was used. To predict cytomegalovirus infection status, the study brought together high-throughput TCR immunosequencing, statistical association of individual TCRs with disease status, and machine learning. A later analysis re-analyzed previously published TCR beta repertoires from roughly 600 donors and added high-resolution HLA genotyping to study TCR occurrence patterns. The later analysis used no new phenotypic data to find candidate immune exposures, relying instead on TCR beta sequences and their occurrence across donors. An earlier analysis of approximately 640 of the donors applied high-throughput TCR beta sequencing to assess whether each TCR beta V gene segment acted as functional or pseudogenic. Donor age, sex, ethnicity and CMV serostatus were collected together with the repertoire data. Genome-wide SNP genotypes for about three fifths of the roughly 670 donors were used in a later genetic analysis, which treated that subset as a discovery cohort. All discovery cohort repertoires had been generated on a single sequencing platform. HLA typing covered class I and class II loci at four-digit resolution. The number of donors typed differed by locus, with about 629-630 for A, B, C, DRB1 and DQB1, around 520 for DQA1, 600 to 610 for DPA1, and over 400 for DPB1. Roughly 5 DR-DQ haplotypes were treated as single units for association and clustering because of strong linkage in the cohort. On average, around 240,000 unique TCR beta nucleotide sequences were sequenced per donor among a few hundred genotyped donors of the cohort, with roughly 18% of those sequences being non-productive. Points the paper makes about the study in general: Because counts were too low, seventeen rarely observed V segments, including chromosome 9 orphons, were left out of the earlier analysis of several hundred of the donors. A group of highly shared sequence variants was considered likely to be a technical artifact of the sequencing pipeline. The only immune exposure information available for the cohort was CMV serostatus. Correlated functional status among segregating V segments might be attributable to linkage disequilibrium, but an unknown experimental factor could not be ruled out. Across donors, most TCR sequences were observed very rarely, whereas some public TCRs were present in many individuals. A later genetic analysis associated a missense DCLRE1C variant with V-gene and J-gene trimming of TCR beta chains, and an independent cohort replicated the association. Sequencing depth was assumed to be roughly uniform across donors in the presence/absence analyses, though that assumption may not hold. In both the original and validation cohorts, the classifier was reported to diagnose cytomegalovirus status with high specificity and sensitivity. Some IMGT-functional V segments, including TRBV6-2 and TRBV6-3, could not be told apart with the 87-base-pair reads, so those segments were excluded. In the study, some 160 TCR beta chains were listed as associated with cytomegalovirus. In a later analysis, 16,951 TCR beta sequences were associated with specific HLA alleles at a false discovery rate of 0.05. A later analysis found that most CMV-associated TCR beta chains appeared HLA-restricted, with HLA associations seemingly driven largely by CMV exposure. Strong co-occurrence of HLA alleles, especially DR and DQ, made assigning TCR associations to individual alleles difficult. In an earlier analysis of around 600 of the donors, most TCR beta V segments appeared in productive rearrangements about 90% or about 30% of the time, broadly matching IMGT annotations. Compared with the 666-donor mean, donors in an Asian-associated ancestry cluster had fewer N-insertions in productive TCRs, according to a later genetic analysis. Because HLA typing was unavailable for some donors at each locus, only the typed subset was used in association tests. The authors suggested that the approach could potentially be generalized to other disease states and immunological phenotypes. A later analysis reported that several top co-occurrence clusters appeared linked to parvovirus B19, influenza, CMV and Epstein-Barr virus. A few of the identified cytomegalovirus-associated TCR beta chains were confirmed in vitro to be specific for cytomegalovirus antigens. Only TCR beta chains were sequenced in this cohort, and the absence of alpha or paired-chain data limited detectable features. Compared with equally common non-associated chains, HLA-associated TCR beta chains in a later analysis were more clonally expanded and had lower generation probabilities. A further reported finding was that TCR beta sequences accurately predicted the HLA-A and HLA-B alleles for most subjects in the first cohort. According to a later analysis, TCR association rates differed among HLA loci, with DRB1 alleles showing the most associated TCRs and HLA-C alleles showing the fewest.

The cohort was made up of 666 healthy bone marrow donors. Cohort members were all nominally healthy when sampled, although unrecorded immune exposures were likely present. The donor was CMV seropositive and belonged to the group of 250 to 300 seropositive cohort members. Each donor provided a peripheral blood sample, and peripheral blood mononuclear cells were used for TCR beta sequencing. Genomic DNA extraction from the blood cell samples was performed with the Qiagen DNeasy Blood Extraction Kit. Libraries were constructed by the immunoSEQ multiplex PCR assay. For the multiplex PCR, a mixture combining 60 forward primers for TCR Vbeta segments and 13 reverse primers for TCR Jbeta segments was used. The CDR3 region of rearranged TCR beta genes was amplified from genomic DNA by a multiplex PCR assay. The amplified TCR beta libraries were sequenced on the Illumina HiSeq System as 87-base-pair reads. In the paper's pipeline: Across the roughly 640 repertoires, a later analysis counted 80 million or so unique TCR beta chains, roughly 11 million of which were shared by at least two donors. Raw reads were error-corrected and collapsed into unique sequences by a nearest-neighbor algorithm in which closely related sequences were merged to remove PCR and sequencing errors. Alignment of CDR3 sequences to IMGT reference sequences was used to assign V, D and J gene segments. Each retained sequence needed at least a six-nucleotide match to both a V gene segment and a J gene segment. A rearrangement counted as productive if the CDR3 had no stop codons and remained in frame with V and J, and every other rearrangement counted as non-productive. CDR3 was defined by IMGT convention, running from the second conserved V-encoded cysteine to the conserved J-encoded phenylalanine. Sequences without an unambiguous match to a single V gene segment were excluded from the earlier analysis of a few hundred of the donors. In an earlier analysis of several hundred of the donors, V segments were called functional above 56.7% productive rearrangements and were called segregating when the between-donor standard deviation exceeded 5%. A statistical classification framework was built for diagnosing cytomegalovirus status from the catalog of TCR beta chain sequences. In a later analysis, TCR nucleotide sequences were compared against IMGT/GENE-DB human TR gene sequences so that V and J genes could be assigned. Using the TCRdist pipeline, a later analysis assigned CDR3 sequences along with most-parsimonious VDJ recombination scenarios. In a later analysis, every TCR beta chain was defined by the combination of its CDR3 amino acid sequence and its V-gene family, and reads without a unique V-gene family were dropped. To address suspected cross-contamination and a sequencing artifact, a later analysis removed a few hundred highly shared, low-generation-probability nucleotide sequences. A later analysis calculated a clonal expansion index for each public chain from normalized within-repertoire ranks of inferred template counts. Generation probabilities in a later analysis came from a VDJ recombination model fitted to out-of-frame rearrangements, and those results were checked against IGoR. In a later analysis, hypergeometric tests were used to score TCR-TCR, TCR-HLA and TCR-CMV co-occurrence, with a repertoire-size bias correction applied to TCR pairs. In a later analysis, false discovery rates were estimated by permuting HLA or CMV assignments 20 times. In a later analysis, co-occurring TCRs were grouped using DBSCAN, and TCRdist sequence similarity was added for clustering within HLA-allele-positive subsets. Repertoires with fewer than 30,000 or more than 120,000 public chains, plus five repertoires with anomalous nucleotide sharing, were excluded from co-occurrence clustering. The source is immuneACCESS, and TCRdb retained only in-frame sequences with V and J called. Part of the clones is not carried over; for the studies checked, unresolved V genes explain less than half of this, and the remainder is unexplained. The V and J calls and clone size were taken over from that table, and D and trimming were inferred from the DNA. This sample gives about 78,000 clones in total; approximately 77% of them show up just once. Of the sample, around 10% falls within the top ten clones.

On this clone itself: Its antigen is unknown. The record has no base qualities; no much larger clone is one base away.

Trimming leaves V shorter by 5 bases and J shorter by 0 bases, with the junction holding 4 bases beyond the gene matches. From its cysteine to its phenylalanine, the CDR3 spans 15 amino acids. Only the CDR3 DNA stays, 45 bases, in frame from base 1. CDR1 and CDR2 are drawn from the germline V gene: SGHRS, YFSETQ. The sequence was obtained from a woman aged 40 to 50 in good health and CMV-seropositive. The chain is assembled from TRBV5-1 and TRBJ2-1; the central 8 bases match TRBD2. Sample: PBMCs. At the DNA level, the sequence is TGCGCCAGCAGGCTTGGGACTAGCTCCTACAATGAGCAGTTCTTC. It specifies CASRLGTSSYNEQFF.